A single sample is the source of the 25 T cell receptor beta chains below, sequenced in a study of blood T cell repertoires in COVID-19. Clones were sequenced by immunoSEQ multiplex PCR, and TCRdb holds only the in-frame ones, with some missing. Found here are 150,000 to 200,000 clones, roughly 85% of them singletons; the top ten hold over 5%. Sample: peripheral blood. The receptors stem from a woman aged 50 to 60 with COVID-19, enrolled during active disease.

The J gene is TRBJ2-3, the V gene TRBV25-1; 12 bases are a match to TRBD2. The CDR3 length is 16 residues. Germline assignment: CDR1 MGHDK and CDR2 SYGVNS. The V segment lost 5 bases and the J segment 6 bases; nucleotides outside the gene matches: 9. As DNA, the CDR3 is TGTGCCAGCAGTTTGTCTAGCGGGGGGGCCTTGGATACGCAGTATTTT. This gives the protein CASSLSSGGALDTQYF.

This chain uses TRBV9 with TRBJ1-5; 8 nucleotides agree with TRBD1. The CDR3 has 16 amino acids. The J segment lost 4 bases and the V segment lost 3 bases, leaving 9 bases of the junction unmatched. Germline loops: CDR1 SGDLS, CDR2 YYNGEE. The CDR3 DNA reads TGTGCCAGCAGCGCCGGGGACAGGATCCAAAATCAGCCCCAGCATTTT. It is translated as CASSAGDRIQNQPQHF.

The V call is TRBV19, the J call TRBJ2-3; D might be TRBD2 (7 bases). CDR3 length: 14 residues. The germline V and J ends were trimmed by 7 bases and 4 bases, with 15 bases remaining between them. Germline CDR1 LNHDA, CDR2 SQIVND (reference sequence). CDR3 coding DNA: TGTGCCAGTAAAACTCGCGGGGGCGCAGATACGCAGTATTTT. It codes for CASKTRGGADTQYF.

V and J are TRBV2 and TRBJ1-1; 7 positions agree with TRBD1. With V trimmed by 7 bases and J by 7 bases, 9 bases remained unmatched. CDR3 size: 13 residues. CDR1 and CDR2 (germline): SNHLY, FYNNEI. CDR3: CASIGIGGLEAFF. In DNA form, the CDR3 reads TGTGCCAGCATAGGTATAGGGGGCCTTGAAGCTTTCTTT.

The chain is built from TRBV18 and TRBJ1-1; possibly TRBD1 for D (6 bases). The germline V gene encodes CDR1 KGHSH and CDR2 LQKENI. Deletions cut 6 bases from V and 4 bases from J, with 18 bases between. The CDR3 runs 15 residues. DNA of the CDR3: TGTGCCAGCTCCCAATCGGGGGGGCAGGTCACTGAAGCTTTCTTT. It yields the protein CASSQSGGQVTEAFF. The full variable domain, its missing parts supplied by reference TRBV18 and TRBJ1-1, is NAGVMQNPRHLVRRRGQEARLRCSPMKGHSHVYWYRQLPEEGLKFMVYLQKENIIDESGMPKERFSAEFPKEGPSILRIQQVVRGDSAAYFCASSQSGGQVTEAFFGQGTRLTVV.

The gene calls are TRBV6-1 and TRBJ1-2, with D perhaps matching TRBD1 (6 bases). The CDR3 is 15 amino acids. The germline V gene has CDR1 MNHNS and CDR2 SASEGT. Trimming took 3 bases from V and 2 from J, leaving 13 bases between them. The CDR3 reads CASSDQPGHNYGYTF. CDR3 nucleotide sequence: TGTGCCAGCAGTGACCAACCGGGACACAACTATGGCTACACCTTC.

The chain links TRBV6-5 to TRBJ1-5; no reliable D call. V lost 2 bases, J lost 3 bases, and 14 bases lay in between. This CDR3 is 16 amino acids long. Germline values: CDR1 MNHEY, CDR2 SVGAGI. The CDR3 region is CASSYTTPGYNQPQHF. DNA for the CDR3: TGTGCCAGCAGTTACACCACCCCAGGATACAATCAGCCCCAGCATTTT.

The V and J genes are TRBV4-3 and TRBJ2-5; weak D call: TRBD2 (6 bases). CDR1 and CDR2 from the germline V gene are LGHNA and YSLEER. V lost 1 base and J lost 2, with 17 bases in between. The CDR3 has 17 residues. CDR3 protein: CASSQVRLAKPQETQYF. CDR3 in DNA: TGCGCCAGCAGCCAAGTTCGCCTAGCGAAGCCACAAGAGACCCAGTACTTC.

The V and J genes are TRBV7-2 and TRBJ1-4; 9 positions agree with TRBD1. CDR1 and CDR2 (germline): SGHTA, FQGNSA. Germline trimming cut 5 bases from V and 7 bases from J; bases unmatched to any gene: 5. The CDR3 covers 14 residues. CDR3 amino acids: CASSKDRGFEKLFF. The CDR3 nucleotides read TGTGCCAGCAGCAAGGACAGGGGTTTTGAAAAACTGTTTTTT.

The chain recombines TRBV7-3 with TRBJ1-1; D possibly corresponds to TRBD1 (6 bases). Germline V gives CDR1 SGHTA, CDR2 FQGTGA. This CDR3 is 13 amino acids long. V was cut by 8 bases and J by 1 base, with 11 bases left in between. CDR3 nucleotides: TGTGCCAGCGCAAGGGGACAGAACACTGAAGCTTTCTTT. It translates to CASARGQNTEAFF.

This clone has a single count. V and J are TRBV7-9 and TRBJ2-1; D is unclear. Trimming pared 5 bases from V and 1 base from J, leaving 9 bases between. From germline, CDR1 is SEHNR and CDR2 FQNEAQ (reference sequence). The CDR3 length is 14 residues. The CDR3 region has the DNA TGTGCCAGCAGCGCCCCAGCGTCCTACAATGAGCAGTTCTTC. Translation: CASSAPASYNEQFF.

The count of this clone is one. The rearrangement joins TRBV6-5 to TRBJ2-7; TRBD2 matches 7 bases. J was trimmed by 2 bases and V by 7 bases; bases with no gene match: 8. CDR1 and CDR2 (germline): MNHEY, SVGAGI. There are 14 residues in the CDR3. CDR3 coding DNA: TGTGCCAGCACGATTGGGGGGGGGACCTACGAGCAGTACTTC. Protein product: CASTIGGGTYEQYF.

The genes are TRBV5-6 and TRBJ2-3; TRBD2 might be the D (5 bases). The V gene lost 0 bases and the J gene lost 2 bases, with 16 bases spanning the gap. The CDR3 is 17 residues long. Germline loops: CDR1 SGHDT, CDR2 YYEEEE. The CDR3, as DNA: TGTGCCAGCAGCTTGGATGAGGGAAACCGACCCACAGATACGCAGTATTTT. Protein product: CASSLDEGNRPTDTQYF. Full variable domain (outside the CDR3, taken from reference TRBV5-6 and TRBJ2-3): DAGVTQSPTHLIKTRGQQVTLRCSPKSGHDTVSWYQQALGQGPQFIFQYYEEEERQRGNFPDRFSGHQFPNYSSELNVNALLLGDSALYLCASSLDEGNRPTDTQYFGPGTRLTVL.

The chain has TRBV30 and TRBJ2-7; D may be TRBD2 (5 bases). CDR3 length: 12 amino acids. Germline-derived CDR1 and CDR2 are GTSNPN and SVGIG (reference sequence). V was shortened by 8 bases and J by 2 bases, with 13 bases between the two germline ends. The CDR3 loop reads CALPRGPYEQYF. In nucleotides, the CDR3 is TGTGCCCTGCCACGCGGGCCCTACGAGCAGTACTTC.

The chain joins TRBV11-3 to TRBJ2-7, with a possible D match to TRBD1 (5 bases). CDR1 is SGHNT and CDR2 is YENEEA in the germline V gene. V was clipped by 5 bases and J by 2 bases, with 28 bases between them. This CDR3 has 19 amino acids. Here the CDR3 reads CASSPRTNFGRYTPYEQYF. The CDR3 DNA follows: TGTGCCAGCAGCCCACGGACAAACTTTGGACGATACACCCCCTACGAGCAGTACTTC.

The chain employs TRBV9 and TRBJ1-1; 10 bases are shared with TRBD1. The CDR3 is 14 residues long. The V and J ends lost 3 bases and 9 bases, in that order; junction bases with no gene match: 8. Germline lookup yields CDR1 SGDLS and CDR2 YYNGEE. CDR3 sequence: CASSGTGGKSKAFF. CDR3 DNA: TGTGCCAGCAGCGGGACAGGGGGGAAAAGTAAAGCTTTCTTT.

The CDR3 nucleotides are TGTGCCAGTGGACAGCAGAACAATGAGCAGTTCTTC. Its protein product is CASGQQNNEQFF. This chain uses TRBV19 with TRBJ2-1; tentatively, D is TRBD1 (6 bases). Germline V gene lookup returns CDR1 LNHDA and CDR2 SQIVND (reference sequence). V shed 8 bases and J shed 5 bases, with 10 bases lying between them. CDR3 size: 12 residues.

This rearrangement joins TRBV7-6 to TRBJ1-2; D possibly corresponds to TRBD1 (5 bases). The length of the CDR3 is 13 residues. Germline V gives CDR1 SGHVS, CDR2 FNYEAQ. Deletions cut 6 bases from V and 4 bases from J, with 12 bases between. The CDR3 DNA sequence: TGTGCCAGCAGACCGGGGGGGGGCTATGGCTACACCTTC. Amino acid sequence: CASRPGGGYGYTF.

This chain's CDR3 is CASSATGDSGNTIYF. CDR3 DNA: TGTGCCAGCTCAGCTACAGGGGACAGTGGAAACACCATATATTTT. This rearrangement joins TRBV18 to TRBJ1-3, with 7 bases identical to TRBD1. Germline values: CDR1 KGHSH, CDR2 LQKENI. V lost 5 bases to trimming and J lost 3 bases; unmatched junction nucleotides: 7. The CDR3 runs 15 residues.

The chain combines TRBV5-1 with TRBJ2-1; 9 positions agree with TRBD2. In germline, CDR1 is SGHRS, CDR2 YFSETQ. CDR3 length: 15 amino acids. The trim removed 1 base at V and 5 bases at J, leaving 4 bases unmatched. CDR3 sequence reads: CASSLKRGEDNEQFF. CDR3 nucleotide sequence: TGCGCCAGCAGCTTGAAGCGGGGGGAGGACAATGAGCAGTTCTTC.

The genes are TRBV6-2 or TRBV6-3 and TRBJ1-1, with TRBD1 matching 8 bases. Germline CDR1 is MNHEY and CDR2 is SVGEGT. After removal of 6 bases from V and 5 bases from J, the junction contained 5 bases not matched to a gene. CDR3 length: 13 amino acids. Here the CDR3 reads CASSRQGWTEAFF. DNA of the CDR3: TGTGCCAGCAGCAGACAGGGGTGGACTGAAGCTTTCTTT.

The chain joins TRBV25-1 to TRBJ2-6; maybe TRBD2 (6 bases). The CDR3 length is 15 residues. The V gene's germline CDR1 is MGHDK and CDR2 SYGVNS. Trimming took off 5 bases at V and 2 bases at J, with 10 bases between the two ends. The CDR3 sequence: CASSTSGAGANVLTF. The CDR3 bases are TGTGCCAGCAGTACATCGGGGGCTGGGGCCAACGTCCTGACTTTC.

V gene TRBV6-4 combines with J gene TRBJ2-3, with D possibly matching TRBD1 (5 bases). Trimming stripped 9 bases from V and 7 bases from J, with 17 bases between. The CDR3 contains 13 residues. Germline values: CDR1 MRHNA, CDR2 SNTAGT. This CDR3 is CARKQALLNTQYF. CDR3 in DNA: TGTGCCAGGAAACAGGCGCTTCTGAATACGCAGTATTTT.

This clone was detected only once. This sequence joins TRBV3-1 (or the pseudogene TRBV3-2) and TRBJ2-7; D might be TRBD1 (5 bases). The CDR3 loop spans 14 amino acids. The germline V gene has CDR1 LGHDT and CDR2 YNNKEL (reference sequence). Trimming pared 4 bases from V and 3 bases from J, leaving 13 bases between. CDR3 sequence: CASSPRQWDYEQYF. CDR3 nucleotide sequence: TGTGCCAGCAGCCCACGACAGTGGGACTACGAGCAGTACTTC.

CDR3 sequence (DNA): TGTGCCAGCAGCCGACCGACTAGCGGGCAAGAGACCCAGTACTTC. It translates to CASSRPTSGQETQYF. This chain joins TRBV5-4 and TRBJ2-5; 10 bases line up with TRBD2. Germline trimming cut 4 bases from V and 2 bases from J; bases unmatched to any gene: 5. Germline V lookup: CDR1 SGHNT, CDR2 YYREEE (reference sequence). The CDR3 length is 15 residues.